What follows are 12 T cell receptor beta chains derived from one specimen sequenced in a study of blood T cell repertoires in COVID-19 (dated by TCRdb to between 2020 and 2021). The library was generated by the immunoSEQ multiplex PCR assay. TCRdb holds this immuneACCESS table with in-frame rearrangements only. Some clones are missing; in checked studies, unresolved V genes explain under half, and the rest has no known cause. A total of some 330,000 clones appear in this sample, roughly 90% of them only once. Roughly 4% of the sample belongs to the ten largest clones. Sequences were obtained from peripheral blood. The receptors were gathered from a woman aged 45-59 years with active or convalescent COVID-19.

V usage is TRBV9 and J usage is TRBJ2-3, with TRBD2 matching 9 bases. There are 17 residues in the CDR3. The ends lost 3 bases at V and 5 bases at J; junction bases unmatched: 13. Looked up from germline, CDR1 is SGDLS and CDR2 is YYNGEE. CDR3 bases: TGTGCCAGCAGCGCCAGGACAAGCGGGGGGTTCAAAGATACGCAGTATTTT. It yields the protein CASSARTSGGFKDTQYF.

The CDR3 nucleotides read TGTGCCAGCAGCTTACTGGACAGAAGCTCCTACGAGCAGTACTTC. Encoded protein: CASSLLDRSSYEQYF. The chain has TRBV11-2 and TRBJ2-7; a weak D match, TRBD1 (6 bases). The germline CDR1 and CDR2 sequences are SGHAT and FQNNGV. The CDR3 has 15 amino acids. Trimming stripped 2 bases from V and 0 bases from J, with 11 bases between.

The genes are TRBV12-3 or TRBV12-4 and TRBJ1-3; D remains unclear. Trimming took 6 bases from V and 0 from J, leaving 6 bases between them. There are 13 residues in the CDR3. The CDR3 sequence is CASSISSGNTIYF. DNA of the CDR3: TGTGCCAGCAGCATCAGCTCTGGAAACACCATATATTTT.

V and J are TRBV10-3 and TRBJ2-1; 9 bases agree with TRBD2. Germline lookup yields CDR1 ENHRY and CDR2 SYGVKD. This CDR3 spans 15 amino acids. The ends lost 7 bases at V and 10 bases at J; junction bases unmatched: 14. CDR3 amino acids: CAIKAQAGGPGEQFF. The DNA of the CDR3 is TGTGCCATCAAAGCCCAGGCGGGGGGGCCGGGGGAGCAGTTCTTC.

The rearrangement uses TRBV27 and TRBJ2-3; 7 bases agree with TRBD2. CDR3 length: 16 amino acids. In germline, CDR1 is MNHEY, CDR2 SMNVEV (reference sequence). Germline trimming cut 2 bases from V and 4 bases from J; bases unmatched to any gene: 9. CDR3 region: CASSLRSRTRADTQYF. As DNA, the CDR3 is TGTGCCAGCAGTTTAAGGTCCCGGACTAGAGCAGATACGCAGTATTTT.

Concerning this clone itself: The same CDR3 also results from other DNA sequences found in this sample. V usage is TRBV18 and J usage is TRBJ2-7; TRBD1 is a possible D gene (7 bases). This CDR3 comprises 13 residues. Trimming left V 6 bases short and J 2 bases short, with 11 bases between. CDR1 and CDR2 (germline): KGHSH, LQKENI. The CDR3 protein is CASSRDRTYEQYF. CDR3 bases: TGTGCCAGCTCGCGGGACAGAACCTACGAGCAGTACTTC.

The chain couples TRBV2 to TRBJ1-4, with D tentatively TRBD1 (6 bases). Trimming removed 2 bases from V and 12 bases from J, with 16 bases in between. The germline V gene has CDR1 SNHLY and CDR2 FYNNEI. This CDR3 has 14 residues. The CDR3 sequence is CASSELGPYRELFF. DNA of the CDR3: TGTGCCAGCAGTGAATTGGGGCCGTACAGGGAACTGTTTTTT.

This clone was seen just once. Other DNA sequences in this sample translate to the same CDR3. This chain connects TRBV7-9 to TRBJ2-3, with TRBD2 as a possible D gene (6 bases). Germline V gene sequence: CDR1 SEHNR, CDR2 FQNEAQ (reference sequence). Trimming shortened V by 2 bases and J by 3 bases, and 6 bases separated the two germline ends. CDR3 length: 13 amino acids. The CDR3 is CASSLSGTDTQYF. CDR3 bases: TGTGCCAGCAGCTTAAGCGGGACAGATACGCAGTATTTT.

The chain joins TRBV4-2 to TRBJ2-3, with D possibly being TRBD1 (5 bases). Per the germline V gene, CDR1 is LGHNA and CDR2 is YNFKEQ. This CDR3 comprises 14 residues. Trimming took off 5 bases at V and 2 bases at J, with 11 bases between the two ends. The CDR3 nucleotides read TGTGCCAGCAGCAGACAGAGCACCACAGATACGCAGTATTTT. As protein: CASSRQSTTDTQYF.

The chain joins TRBV7-2 to TRBJ1-4; 7 nucleotides line up with TRBD1. The CDR3 has 16 residues. The germline V gene encodes CDR1 SGHTA and CDR2 FQGNSA. J gave up 3 bases and V 5 bases, and 9 bases lay outside the gene matches. In DNA, the CDR3 is TGTGCCAGCAGCCCACAGGGGTTCAGGGCTAATGAAAAACTGTTTTTT. This translates into CASSPQGFRANEKLFF.

The rearrangement joins TRBV7-3 to TRBJ1-1, with 8 bases fitting TRBD1. From germline, CDR1 is SGHTA and CDR2 FQGTGA. This CDR3 is 13 amino acids long. V was clipped by 4 bases and J by 8 bases; unmatched bases: 6. The CDR3 sequence is CASSSGTGREAFF. The CDR3 DNA reads TGTGCCAGCAGCTCAGGGACAGGTCGAGAAGCTTTCTTT.

The V and J genes are TRBV2 and TRBJ2-1; tentative D call: TRBD1 (6 bases). The CDR3 totals 14 residues. Germline loops: CDR1 SNHLY, CDR2 FYNNEI. Trimming took 5 bases from V and 3 from J, leaving 11 bases between them. The CDR3 here is CASSSTGSYNEQFF. In DNA form, the CDR3 reads TGTGCCAGCAGTTCAACAGGGAGCTACAATGAGCAGTTCTTC.